Listed here are 26 T cell receptor beta chains from one sample, sequenced in a study of cytomegalovirus exposure and HLA in healthy donors. With 60 Vbeta and 13 Jbeta primers, the PCR was carried out. Some clones are missing from TCRdb's copy, which holds only in-frame ones; the method was immunoSEQ multiplex PCR. The sample holds approximately 56,000 clones, roughly 70% seen once. Sample: PBMCs. These receptors all stem from a woman aged 50 to 65 in good health and CMV-seropositive.

This clone appeared a few times. This chain uses TRBV6-5 with TRBJ1-1, with D possibly TRBD1 on 5 matching bases. CDR1 and CDR2 from the germline V gene are MNHEY and SVGAGI. The CDR3 has 14 amino acids. V was shortened by 7 bases and J by 0 bases, with 12 bases between the two germline ends. The CDR3 reads CASTPTGMNTEAFF. CDR3 DNA sequence: TGTGCCAGCACCCCTACAGGCATGAACACTGAAGCTTTCTTT.

The chain has TRBV4-1 and TRBJ2-5; D might be TRBD1 (5 bases). The J call may be incorrect, as the DNA end agrees better with TRBJ2-7. Germline lookup yields CDR1 MGHRA and CDR2 YSYEKL. This CDR3 spans 14 amino acids. The CDR3 DNA sequence: TGCGCCAGCAGCCTAGACAGACTCTCCTACGAGCAGTACTTC. This gives the protein CASSLDRLSYEQYF.

This clone was recorded only once. The chain carries TRBV4-3 and TRBJ2-4; TRBD1 might be the D (7 bases). V was trimmed by 4 bases and J by 6 bases, leaving 16 bases between them. The CDR3 consists of 15 residues. Germline CDR1 and CDR2: LGHNA and YSLEER. The CDR3 region has the DNA TGCGCCAGCAGCCCAAGAGGAGGGGGCGTAAACATTCAGTACTTC. Translation: CASSPRGGGVNIQYF.

The chain employs TRBV27 and TRBJ2-1, with D unclear. The CDR3 is 13 residues long. Per germline, CDR1 MNHEY and CDR2 SMNVEV (reference sequence). The V end lost 0 bases, the J end lost 14 bases, and 14 bases lay between the germline ends. The CDR3 nucleotides are TGTGCCAGCAGTTTATCGATCGCTACCTTCAAGTTCTTC. It encodes CASSLSIATFKFF.

The chain is built from TRBV2 and TRBJ2-7; 10 nucleotides agree with TRBD1. Trimming took 6 bases from V and 2 from J; bases not matched to a gene: 10. Germline lookup yields CDR1 SNHLY and CDR2 FYNNEI. This CDR3 contains 16 residues. The DNA for the CDR3 is TGTGCCAGCAGAATCCCCCAGGACAGGGGGACCTACGAGCAGTACTTC. This sequence encodes CASRIPQDRGTYEQYF.

The V gene is TRBV6-5, the J gene TRBJ1-6, with D perhaps matching TRBD1 (6 bases). V was cut by 0 bases and J by 12 bases, with 6 bases left in between. The CDR3 contains 12 residues. Germline V CDR1 and CDR2: MNHEY, SVGAGI. The CDR3 DNA is TGTGCCAGCAGTTACTCGACAGGACCCCTCCACTTT. Encoded protein: CASSYSTGPLHF.

The chain links TRBV7-9 to TRBJ2-1; 13 bases line up with TRBD2. The germline V gene has CDR1 SEHNR and CDR2 FQNEAQ (reference sequence). The J segment lost 9 bases and the V segment lost 5 bases, leaving 10 bases of the junction unmatched. This CDR3 has 16 amino acids. DNA for the CDR3: TGTGCCAGCAGCACGCACGGGACTAGCGGGATAAGTGAGCAGTTCTTC. Translating it yields CASSTHGTSGISEQFF. The entire variable domain, with the rest obtained from reference TRBV7-9 and TRBJ2-1, is as follows: DTGVSQNPRHKITKRGQNVTFRCDPISEHNRLYWYRQTLGQGPEFLTYFQNEAQLEKSRLLSDRFSAERPKGSFSTLEIQRTEQGDSAMYLCASSTHGTSGISEQFFGPGTRLTVL.

CDR3 sequence reads: CASRPGQGPYEQYF. The CDR3 DNA reads as TGTGCCAGCAGACCCGGACAGGGGCCGTACGAGCAGTACTTC. The genes are TRBV28 and TRBJ2-7; 9 bases line up with TRBD1. Germline CDR1 reads MDHEN; CDR2 reads SYDVKM. This CDR3 spans 14 amino acids. The V gene end was trimmed by 6 bases and the J gene end by 4 bases; junction bases not matched to a gene: 7.

V is TRBV28 and J is TRBJ2-7; 14 bases align to TRBD2. This CDR3 is built from 16 residues. V lost 2 bases and J lost 2; bases outside the gene matches: 2. Germline loops: CDR1 MDHEN, CDR2 SYDVKM. The CDR3 nucleotides read TGTGCCAGCAGTTTAGGGACTAGCGGGAGAGCCTACGAGCAGTACTTC. It encodes CASSLGTSGRAYEQYF.

V and J are TRBV7-2 and TRBJ2-7; D gene ambiguous. CDR1 and CDR2 from the germline V gene are SGHTA and FQGNSA. The length of the CDR3 is 15 residues. The germline V and J ends were trimmed by 5 bases and 0 bases, with 14 bases remaining between them. The CDR3 region is CASSPIRLNSYEQYF. The CDR3 nucleotides are TGTGCCAGCAGCCCCATTAGATTGAACTCCTACGAGCAGTACTTC.

The gene calls are TRBV18 and TRBJ2-3; 7 bases map to TRBD2. V was pared by 6 bases and J by 2 bases, with 8 bases of the junction left unmatched. The CDR3 totals 15 residues. CDR1 is KGHSH and CDR2 is LQKENI in the germline V gene. The CDR3: CASSRSGGFTDTQYF. DNA for the CDR3: TGTGCCAGCTCCCGGTCGGGAGGTTTCACAGATACGCAGTATTTT.

V is TRBV28 and J is TRBJ1-3; maybe TRBD1 (5 bases). CDR3 length: 14 residues. Germline V CDR1 and CDR2: MDHEN, SYDVKM. V was cut by 8 bases and J by 2 bases, with 13 bases left in between. The CDR3 spells CASASPGAGNTIYF. CDR3 in DNA: TGTGCCAGCGCTTCTCCGGGGGCTGGAAACACCATATATTTT.

The J gene is TRBJ2-4, the V gene TRBV4-3; TRBD1 matches 7 bases. The J segment lost 0 bases and the V segment lost 3 bases, leaving 8 bases of the junction unmatched. In germline, CDR1 is LGHNA, CDR2 YSLEER. CDR3 length equals 17 residues. The CDR3 bases are TGCGCCAGCAGCCAGGAAAGACAGGGTTTAGCCAAAAACATTCAGTACTTC. Its protein product is CASSQERQGLAKNIQYF.

This clone was counted only a few times. The chain has TRBV6-5 and TRBJ1-5; 8 bases fit TRBD1. V was pared by 9 bases and J by 3 bases, with 4 bases of the junction left unmatched. CDR1 is MNHEY and CDR2 is SVGAGI in the germline V gene. There are 13 residues in the CDR3. CDR3 sequence reads: CASKGQVNQPQHF. The CDR3 nucleotides are TGTGCCAGTAAGGGACAGGTCAATCAGCCCCAGCATTTT.

Regarding this clone: The likely explanation is a read error, given a far larger clone one base away. The rearrangement uses TRBV5-1 and TRBJ2-1, with 9 bases fitting TRBD2. The CDR3 is 16 amino acids. The ends lost 4 bases at V and 1 base at J; junction bases unmatched: 6. The germline V gene has CDR1 SGHRS and CDR2 YFSETQ. CDR3: CASSVSGSWSYNEQFF. The DNA of the CDR3 is TGCGCCAGCAGCGTTAGCGGGAGTTGGTCCTACAATGAGCAGTTCTTC. The full variable domain, rest sourced from reference TRBV5-1 and TRBJ2-1, is KAGVTQTPRYLIKTRGQQVTLSCSPISGHRSVSWYQQTPGQGLQFLFEYFSETQRNKGNFPGRFSGRQFSNSRSEMNVSTLELGDSALYLCASSVSGSWSYNEQFFGPGTRLTVL.

This clone was counted once. The V and J genes are TRBV19 and TRBJ2-7; D perhaps matches TRBD2 (6 bases). Trimming left V 4 bases short and J 2 bases short, with 15 bases between. Germline V CDR1 and CDR2: LNHDA, SQIVND (reference sequence). This CDR3 is 15 amino acids long. CDR3 region: CASSKLMLATYEQYF. The CDR3 DNA follows: TGTGCCAGTAGTAAGCTGATGCTAGCGACCTACGAGCAGTACTTC.

This clone was detected only once. V gene TRBV21-1 combines with J gene TRBJ1-3. TRBV21-1 is a documented pseudogene. This CDR3 has 17 residues. CDR3 DNA: TGTGCCAGCAGCATGGGGGGTGCCCCTAATGAAGTAAGCACCATATATTTT. This codes for CASSMGGAPNEVSTIYF.

This clone turned up a few times. This chain joins TRBV4-3 and TRBJ2-1; 8 bases are a match to TRBD2. In germline, CDR1 is LGHNA, CDR2 YSLEER. The CDR3 is 18 amino acids. V was clipped by 0 bases and J by 8 bases; unmatched bases: 15. The CDR3 DNA is TGCGCCAGCAGCCAAGACCGGGCGGAGCGGGAGCCCCTGGATGAGCAGTTCTTC. Translating it yields CASSQDRAEREPLDEQFF.

In its sample, this clone was seen a few times. The chain is built from TRBV27 and TRBJ1-5, with 9 positions matching TRBD1. Germline trimming cut 5 bases from V and 2 bases from J; bases unmatched to any gene: 16. Germline V lookup: CDR1 MNHEY, CDR2 SMNVEV (reference sequence). The CDR3 has 19 amino acids. For the CDR3, the DNA is TGTGCCAGCAGTCAAACACAGGGGGCGCGATCTTACGGCAATCAGCCCCAGCATTTT. This codes for CASSQTQGARSYGNQPQHF.

The V gene is TRBV5-6, the J gene TRBJ2-2; TRBD1 aligns across 7 bases. The J segment lost 0 bases and the V segment lost 4 bases, leaving 6 bases of the junction unmatched. This CDR3 comprises 16 residues. CDR1 and CDR2 (germline): SGHDT, YYEEEE. The CDR3 protein is CASSRRQGPNTGELFF. CDR3 sequence (DNA): TGTGCCAGCAGCCGCCGACAGGGACCGAACACCGGGGAGCTGTTTTTT. Full variable domain (rest looked up from reference TRBV5-6 and TRBJ2-2): DAGVTQSPTHLIKTRGQQVTLRCSPKSGHDTVSWYQQALGQGPQFIFQYYEEEERQRGNFPDRFSGHQFPNYSSELNVNALLLGDSALYLCASSRRQGPNTGELFFGEGSRLTVL.

This clone is a singleton in its sample. CDR3 coding DNA: TGTGCCACCCCAGGCACTAGTGGCAATGAGCAGTTCTTC. This sequence encodes CATPGTSGNEQFF. The V call is TRBV15, the J call TRBJ2-1; TRBD2 might be the D (5 bases). The germline CDR1 and CDR2 sequences are LNHNV and YYDKDF (reference sequence). This CDR3 has 13 amino acids. V lost 8 bases to trimming and J lost 6 bases, with 14 bases between them.

This chain joins TRBV27 and TRBJ1-2, with TRBD1 as a possible D gene (6 bases). Deletions cut 6 bases from V and 2 bases from J, with 13 bases between. Germline V gene lookup returns CDR1 MNHEY and CDR2 SMNVEV (reference sequence). The CDR3 extends over 14 amino acids. CDR3 nucleotides: TGTGCCAGCAGGTCGATGGGGGCCAACTATGGCTACACCTTC. It specifies CASRSMGANYGYTF.

This clone was counted a single time. The chain is built from TRBV12-5 and TRBJ2-3; TRBD2 is a possible D gene (6 bases). The CDR3 has 14 amino acids. CDR1 is LGHNT and CDR2 is FRNRAP in the germline V gene. V lost 5 bases, J lost 4 bases, and 13 bases lay in between. CDR3 DNA: TGTGCTAGTGGTCTAGGTAGCGGAGCAGATACGCAGTATTTT. Its protein is CASGLGSGADTQYF.

This clone has a single count. The chain carries TRBV4-3 and TRBJ1-6, with D maybe TRBD1 (5 bases). This CDR3 is built from 16 residues. Between the trimmed V and J ends, which lost 3 bases and 10 bases, there was a span of 19 bases. Germline loops: CDR1 LGHNA, CDR2 YSLEER. The CDR3 sequence is CASSHRTPGTGSPLHF. In DNA form, the CDR3 reads TGCGCCAGCAGCCATCGAACCCCAGGAACAGGATCACCCCTCCACTTT.

The rearrangement uses TRBV28 and TRBJ1-5; TRBD1 aligns across 12 bases. J gave up 5 bases and V 3 bases, and 5 bases lay outside the gene matches. Germline V CDR1 and CDR2: MDHEN, SYDVKM. The length of the CDR3 is 16 residues. This chain's CDR3 is CASSFRGTGGDQPQHF. Here the CDR3 DNA reads TGTGCCAGCAGTTTTCGGGGGACAGGGGGCGATCAGCCCCAGCATTTT. The whole variable domain, filled in from reference TRBV28 and TRBJ1-5, reads DVKVTQSSRYLVKRTGEKVFLECVQDMDHENMFWYRQDPGLGLRLIYFSYDVKMKEKGDIPEGYSVSREKKERFSLILESASTNQTSMYLCASSFRGTGGDQPQHFGDGTRLSIL.

This clone occurred a few times. The chain has TRBV28 and TRBJ1-5, with 7 bases fitting TRBD1. Per the germline V gene, CDR1 is MDHEN and CDR2 is SYDVKM. The CDR3 runs 15 residues. V was pared by 3 bases and J by 3 bases, with 5 bases of the junction left unmatched. Here the CDR3 reads CASSLIQGSNQPQHF. For the CDR3, the DNA is TGTGCCAGCAGTTTGATACAGGGGTCCAATCAGCCCCAGCATTTT.